These 6 T cell receptor beta chains originate from one sample sequenced in a study of technical replicates of blood from a few donors. Measured with immunoSEQ multiplex PCR; TCRdb has only the in-frame clones, and not every one. The sample lists over 75,000 clones; 95% to 97% were seen once. The sample comprised T cells isolated from PBMCs. The receptors shown here come from a human donor in good health.

This clone has just one count. This chain joins TRBV5-1 and TRBJ2-7; maybe TRBD1 (6 bases). This CDR3 region has 15 residues. Trimming pared 7 bases from V and 2 bases from J, leaving 19 bases between. CDR1 SGHRS and CDR2 YFSETQ come from the germline V gene. CDR3 in DNA: TGCGCCAGCTCAATCGAGTCTTACAGGGCCTACGAGCAGTACTTC. Protein sequence: CASSIESYRAYEQYF.

CDR3 DNA sequence: TGTGCCAGTAGCATAATCCCGTCCCGGAATCAGCCCCAGCATTTT. Translation gives CASSIIPSRNQPQHF. The rearrangement uses TRBV19 and TRBJ1-5; no clear D. In germline, CDR1 is LNHDA, CDR2 SQIVND (reference sequence). V dropped 6 bases and J dropped 4 bases, with 16 bases sitting between them. The CDR3 spans 15 residues.

The rearrangement uses TRBV4-2 and TRBJ2-2, with D maybe TRBD2 (7 bases). Germline V gene sequence: CDR1 LGHNA, CDR2 YNFKEQ. The length of the CDR3 is 18 residues. V lost 4 bases, J lost 5 bases, and 23 bases lay in between. The CDR3 here is CASSPSLAWDMGTGELFF. The DNA of the CDR3 is TGTGCCAGCAGCCCGTCACTAGCGTGGGACATGGGGACCGGGGAGCTGTTTTTT.

V and J are TRBV6-1 and TRBJ1-5; 9 bases fit TRBD1. The CDR3 consists of 16 residues. Germline trimming cut 4 bases from V and 0 bases from J; bases unmatched to any gene: 4. The V gene's germline CDR1 is MNHNS and CDR2 SASEGT. In DNA, the CDR3 is TGTGCCAGCAGTGGAGACAGGGGGTCTAGCAATCAGCCCCAGCATTTT. Translating it yields CASSGDRGSSNQPQHF.

V is TRBV5-1 and J is TRBJ1-2, with 9 nucleotides matching TRBD1. Trimming removed 4 bases from V and 8 bases from J; junction bases left unmatched: 6. This CDR3 has 13 amino acids. In germline, CDR1 is SGHRS, CDR2 YFSETQ. This chain's CDR3 is CASSVQGADGYTF. The CDR3 DNA reads as TGCGCCAGCAGCGTACAGGGGGCGGACGGCTACACCTTC.

The chain joins TRBV30 to TRBJ2-5, with 11 bases fitting TRBD2. There are 18 residues in the CDR3. Germline assignment: CDR1 GTSNPN and CDR2 SVGIG (reference sequence). The trim removed 1 base at V and 0 bases at J, leaving 10 bases unmatched. In nucleotides, the CDR3 is TGTGCCTGGAGTGGAGTTCGGACTAGCGGGTTTTACCAAGAGACCCAGTACTTC. It yields the protein CAWSGVRTSGFYQETQYF.